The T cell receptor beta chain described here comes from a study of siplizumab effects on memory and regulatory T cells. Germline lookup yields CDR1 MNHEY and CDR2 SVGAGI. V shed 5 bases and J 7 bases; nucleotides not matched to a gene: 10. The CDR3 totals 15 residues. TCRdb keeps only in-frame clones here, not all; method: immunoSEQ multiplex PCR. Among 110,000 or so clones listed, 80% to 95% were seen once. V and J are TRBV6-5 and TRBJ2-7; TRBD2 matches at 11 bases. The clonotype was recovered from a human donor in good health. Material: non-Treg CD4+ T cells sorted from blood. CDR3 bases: TGTGCCAGCAGTCGGTCGGGACTAGCGGTGGGAGAGCAGTACTTC. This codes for CASSRSGLAVGEQYF.